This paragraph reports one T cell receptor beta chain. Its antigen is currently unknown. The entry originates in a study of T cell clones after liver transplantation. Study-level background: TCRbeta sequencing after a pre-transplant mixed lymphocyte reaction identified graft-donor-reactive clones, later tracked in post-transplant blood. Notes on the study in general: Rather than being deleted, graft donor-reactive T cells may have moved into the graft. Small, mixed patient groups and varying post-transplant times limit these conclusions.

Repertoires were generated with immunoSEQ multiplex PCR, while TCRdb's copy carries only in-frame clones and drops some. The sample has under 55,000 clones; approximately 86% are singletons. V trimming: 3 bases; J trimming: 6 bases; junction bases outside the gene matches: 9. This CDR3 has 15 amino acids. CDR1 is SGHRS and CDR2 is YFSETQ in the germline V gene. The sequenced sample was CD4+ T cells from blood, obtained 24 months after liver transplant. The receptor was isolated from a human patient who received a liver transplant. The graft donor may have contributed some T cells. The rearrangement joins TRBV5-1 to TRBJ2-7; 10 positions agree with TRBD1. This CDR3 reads CASSSKRDRGAEQYF. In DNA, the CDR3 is TGCGCCAGCAGCTCGAAGCGGGACAGGGGAGCCGAGCAGTACTTC. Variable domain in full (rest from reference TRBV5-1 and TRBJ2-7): KAGVTQTPRYLIKTRGQQVTLSCSPISGHRSVSWYQQTPGQGLQFLFEYFSETQRNKGNFPGRFSGRQFSNSRSEMNVSTLELGDSALYLCASSSKRDRGAEQYFGPGTRLTVT.